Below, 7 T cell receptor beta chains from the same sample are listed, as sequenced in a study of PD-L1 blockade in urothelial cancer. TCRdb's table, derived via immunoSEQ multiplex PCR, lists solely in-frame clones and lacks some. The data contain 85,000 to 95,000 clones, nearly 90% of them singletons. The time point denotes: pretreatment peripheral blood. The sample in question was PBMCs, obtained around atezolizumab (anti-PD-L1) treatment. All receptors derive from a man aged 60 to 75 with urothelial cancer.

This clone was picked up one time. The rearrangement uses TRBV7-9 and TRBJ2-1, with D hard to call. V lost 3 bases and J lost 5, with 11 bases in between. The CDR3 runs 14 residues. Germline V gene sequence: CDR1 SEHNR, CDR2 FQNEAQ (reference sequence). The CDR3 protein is CASSFSYVDNEQFF. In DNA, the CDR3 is TGTGCCAGCAGCTTTAGCTATGTGGACAATGAGCAGTTCTTC.

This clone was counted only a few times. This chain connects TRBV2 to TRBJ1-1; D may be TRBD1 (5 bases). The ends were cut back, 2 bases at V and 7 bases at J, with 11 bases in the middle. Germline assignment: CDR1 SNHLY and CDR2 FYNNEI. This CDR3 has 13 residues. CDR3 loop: CASSEWGGLEAFF. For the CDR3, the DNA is TGTGCCAGCAGTGAATGGGGGGGACTTGAAGCTTTCTTT.

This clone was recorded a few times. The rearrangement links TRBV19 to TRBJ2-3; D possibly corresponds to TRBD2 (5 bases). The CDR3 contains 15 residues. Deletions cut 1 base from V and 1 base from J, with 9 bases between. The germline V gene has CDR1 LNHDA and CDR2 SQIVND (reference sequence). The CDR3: CASSIGLPGTDTQYF. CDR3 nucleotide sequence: TGTGCCAGTAGTATAGGACTACCCGGCACAGATACGCAGTATTTT.

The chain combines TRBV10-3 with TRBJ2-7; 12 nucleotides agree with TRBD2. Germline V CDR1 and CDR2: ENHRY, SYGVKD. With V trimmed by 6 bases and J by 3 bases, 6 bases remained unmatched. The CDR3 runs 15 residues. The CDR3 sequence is CAISGRLAGVYEQYF. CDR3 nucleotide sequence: TGTGCCATCAGCGGGCGACTAGCGGGAGTCTACGAGCAGTACTTC.

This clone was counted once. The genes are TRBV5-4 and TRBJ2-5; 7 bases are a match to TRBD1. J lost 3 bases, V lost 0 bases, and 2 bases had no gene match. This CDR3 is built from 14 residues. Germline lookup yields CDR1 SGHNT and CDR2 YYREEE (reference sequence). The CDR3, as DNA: TGTGCCAGCAGCTTGGAACAGGGGAAAGAGACCCAGTACTTC. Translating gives CASSLEQGKETQYF.

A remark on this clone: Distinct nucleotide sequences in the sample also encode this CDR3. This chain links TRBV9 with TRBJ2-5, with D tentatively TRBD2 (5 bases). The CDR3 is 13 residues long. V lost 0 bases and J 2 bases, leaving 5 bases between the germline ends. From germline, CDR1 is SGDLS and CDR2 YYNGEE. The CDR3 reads CASSVGLQETQYF. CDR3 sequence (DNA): TGTGCCAGCAGCGTAGGACTACAAGAGACCCAGTACTTC.

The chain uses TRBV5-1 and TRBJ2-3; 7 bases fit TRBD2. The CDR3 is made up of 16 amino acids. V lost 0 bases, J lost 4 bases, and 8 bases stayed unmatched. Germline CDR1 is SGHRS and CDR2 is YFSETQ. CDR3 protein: CASSLGAGVSADTQYF. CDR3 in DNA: TGCGCCAGCAGCTTGGGGGCGGGAGTTTCCGCAGATACGCAGTATTTT.